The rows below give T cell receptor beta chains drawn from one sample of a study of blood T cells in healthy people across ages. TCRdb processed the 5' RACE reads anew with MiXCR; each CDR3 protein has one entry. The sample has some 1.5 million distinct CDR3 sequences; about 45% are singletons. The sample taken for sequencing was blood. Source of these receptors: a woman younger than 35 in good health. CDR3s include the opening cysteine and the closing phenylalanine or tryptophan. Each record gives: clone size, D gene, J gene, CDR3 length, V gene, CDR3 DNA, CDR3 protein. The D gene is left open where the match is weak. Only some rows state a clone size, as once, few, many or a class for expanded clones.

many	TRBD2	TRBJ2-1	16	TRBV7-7	TGTGCTAGCAGCTTAGGCGGACTAGCGGGAGCAGGCGAGCAGTTCTTC	CASSLGGLAGAGEQFF
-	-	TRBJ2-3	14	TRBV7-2	TGTGCCAGCAGCTTAGGTGGGAGCATGGATACGCAGTATTTT	CASSLGGSMDTQYF
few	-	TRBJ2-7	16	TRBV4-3	TGCGCCAGCAGCCAAGATTTGGCAGGGTGGACATACGAGCAGTACTTC	CASSQDLAGWTYEQYF
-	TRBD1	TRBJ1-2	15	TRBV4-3	TGCGCCAGCAGCCAAGCGGACAGGACCCTCTATGGCTACACCTTC	CASSQADRTLYGYTF
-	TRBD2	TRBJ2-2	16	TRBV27	TGTGCCAGCAGTCCCTCGTTACTAGCGGGTATCGGGGAGCTGTTTTTT	CASSPSLLAGIGELFF
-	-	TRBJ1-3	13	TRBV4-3	TGCGCCAGCGCCCAGAGGTCTGGAAACACCATATATTTT	CASAQRSGNTIYF
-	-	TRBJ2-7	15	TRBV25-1	TGTGCCAGCAGTTCCAAGCAGGGTCCATCCTACGAGCAGTACTTC	CASSSKQGPSYEQYF
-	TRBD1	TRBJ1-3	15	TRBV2	TGTGCCAGCAGGCCCGACAGGGTCTCTGGAAACACCATATATTTT	CASRPDRVSGNTIYF
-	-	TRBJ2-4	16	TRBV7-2	TGTGCCAGCACACGGGAGGGGGCTGTAGCCAAAAACATTCAGTACTTC	CASTREGAVAKNIQYF
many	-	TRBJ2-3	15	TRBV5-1	TGCGCCAGCAGCCCTCGGGGGGCCCGCACAGATACGCAGTATTTT	CASSPRGARTDTQYF
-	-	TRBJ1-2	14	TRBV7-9	TGTGCCAGCAGCGTTCCAGGAGTAATCTATGGCTACACCTTC	CASSVPGVIYGYTF
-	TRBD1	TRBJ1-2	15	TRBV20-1	TGCAGTGCCAGTCTGCGGACAGGCCCTTTTTATGGCTACACCTTC	CSASLRTGPFYGYTF
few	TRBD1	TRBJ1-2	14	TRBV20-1	TGCAGTGCTGTAAGACAGGGGTTTGCCTATGGCTACACCTTC	CSAVRQGFAYGYTF
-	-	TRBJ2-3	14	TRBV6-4	TGTGCCAGCAGTGATTGGGATACGGCAGATACGCAGTATTTT	CASSDWDTADTQYF
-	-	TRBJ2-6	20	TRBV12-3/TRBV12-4	TGTGCCAGCAGTTTAAGAGGTTTTTCAGGGCTCGGCTCTGGGGCCAACGTCCTGACTTTC	CASSLRGFSGLGSGANVLTF
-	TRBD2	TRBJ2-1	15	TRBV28	TGTACCAGCAGAATAGCGGGAGGGGGGTACAATGAGCAGTTCTTC	CTSRIAGGGYNEQFF
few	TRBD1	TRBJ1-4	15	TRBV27	TGTGCCAGCAGCCCTTTGGGACAGGGGGTGGAAAAACTGTTTTTT	CASSPLGQGVEKLFF
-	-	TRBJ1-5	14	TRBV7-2	TGTGCCAGCAGCTTACAAGAGGCGAGTCAGCCCCAGCATTTT	CASSLQEASQPQHF
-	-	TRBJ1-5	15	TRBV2	TGTGCCAGCAGTGAAGTCGTACAATCCAATCAGCCCCAGCATTTT	CASSEVVQSNQPQHF
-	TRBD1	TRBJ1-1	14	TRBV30	TGTGCCTGGAGTCCACCAGGGGGCCGCACTGAAGCTTTCTTT	CAWSPPGGRTEAFF
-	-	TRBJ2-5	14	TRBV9	TGTGCCAGCAGCCCTTCTGGAAGGGTAGAGACCCAGTACTTC	CASSPSGRVETQYF
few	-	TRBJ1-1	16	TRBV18	TGTGCCAGCTCACCTAACCTACAGGAGATGAACACTGAAGCTTTCTTT	CASSPNLQEMNTEAFF
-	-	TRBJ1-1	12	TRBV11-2	TGTGCCAGCAGCTTAATGACAGCTGAAGCTTTCTTT	CASSLMTAEAFF
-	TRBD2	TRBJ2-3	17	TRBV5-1	TGCGCCAGCAGCTCGGGACTAGCGGGAGGGCCAGGGGATACGCAGTATTTT	CASSSGLAGGPGDTQYF
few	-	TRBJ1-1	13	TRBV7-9	TGTGCCAGCAGCATACAGGGTATCACTGAAGCTTTCTTT	CASSIQGITEAFF
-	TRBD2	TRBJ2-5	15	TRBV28	TGTGCCAGCAGTTTTCCAGCGGGGGACCAAGAGACCCAGTACTTC	CASSFPAGDQETQYF
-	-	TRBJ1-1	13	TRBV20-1	TGCAGTGGAAGGGGGGACATGAACACTGAAGCTTTCTTT	CSGRGDMNTEAFF
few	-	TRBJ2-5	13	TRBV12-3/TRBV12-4	TGTGCCAGCAGACCTAGACTAGGAGAGACCCAGTACTTC	CASRPRLGETQYF
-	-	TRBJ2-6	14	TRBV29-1	TGCAGCGTTGAAGCGGGGGCTGGGGCCAACGTCCTGACTTTC	CSVEAGAGANVLTF
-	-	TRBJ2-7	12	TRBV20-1	TGCAGTGGACAGGACAGAGCCTACGAGCAGTACTTC	CSGQDRAYEQYF
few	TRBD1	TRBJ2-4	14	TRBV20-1	TGCAGTGCGGGGGACAGGGGGGCCAAAAACATTCAGTACTTC	CSAGDRGAKNIQYF
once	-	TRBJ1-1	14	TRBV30	TGTGCCTGGAGTAGCTGGGGGCGGCTTAGAGAAGCTTTCTTT	CAWSSWGRLREAFF
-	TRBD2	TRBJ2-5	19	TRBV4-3	TGCGCCAGCAGCCAGGATCCCCCAGGACTAGCGGGGGGTCGAGAGACCCAGTACTTC	CASSQDPPGLAGGRETQYF
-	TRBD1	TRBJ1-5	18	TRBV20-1	TGCAGTGCTAGATCGCGGGACAGGGTGCGCTATAGCAATCAGCCCCAGCATTTT	CSARSRDRVRYSNQPQHF
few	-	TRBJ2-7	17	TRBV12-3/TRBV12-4	TGTGCCAGCAGCCTCCTGCCGCCTCGGGGGCCAACCTACGAGCAGTACTTC	CASSLLPPRGPTYEQYF
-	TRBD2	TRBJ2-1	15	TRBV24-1	TGTGCCACCAGTGCCGGGACTAGCGGGAGGAATGAGCAGTTCTTC	CATSAGTSGRNEQFF
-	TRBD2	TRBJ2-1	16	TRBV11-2	TGTGCCAGCGGCGCTCAGCTGGGACTAGTATTGAATGAGCAGTTCTTC	CASGAQLGLVLNEQFF
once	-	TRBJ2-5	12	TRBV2	TGTGCCAGCAGTGACATCCGTGAGACCCAGTACTTC	CASSDIRETQYF
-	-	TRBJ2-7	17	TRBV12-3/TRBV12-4	TGTGCCAGCAGTTTGTCGGGGAACGGCAGGCATACCTACGAGCAGTACTTC	CASSLSGNGRHTYEQYF
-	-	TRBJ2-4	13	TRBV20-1	TGCAGTGCTTCTGACTGGAGCAAAAACATTCAGTACTTC	CSASDWSKNIQYF
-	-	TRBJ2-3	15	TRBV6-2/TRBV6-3	TGTGCCAGCAGTTACGAAGCGGATCCAATTTATACGCAGTATTTT	CASSYEADPIYTQYF
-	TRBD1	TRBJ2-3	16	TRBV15	TGTGCCACCAGCGGAAGGACAGGGGCTAGCACAGATACGCAGTATTTT	CATSGRTGASTDTQYF
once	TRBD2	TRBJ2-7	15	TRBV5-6	TGTGCCAGCAGCCCCGGGACTAGCGCCACTAATGAGCAGTACTTC	CASSPGTSATNEQYF
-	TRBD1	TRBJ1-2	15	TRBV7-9	TGTGCCAGCAGCCTAACAGGGGGTAGCATCTATGGCTACACCTTC	CASSLTGGSIYGYTF
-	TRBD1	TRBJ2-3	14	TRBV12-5	TGTGCTGGTGGTTTGACAGGGTTCCAAGATACGCAGTATTTT	CAGGLTGFQDTQYF
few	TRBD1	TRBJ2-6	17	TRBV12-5	TGTGCTAGTGCCGCGGACAGGGTGGTCACCGGGGCCAACGTCCTGACTTTC	CASAADRVVTGANVLTF
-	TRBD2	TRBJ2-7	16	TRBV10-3	TGTGCCATCACCAACGTCAGGGAGGGTAAGCGGGACGAGCAGTACTTC	CAITNVREGKRDEQYF
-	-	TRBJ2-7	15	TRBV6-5	TGTGCCAGCAGCCCCGGATTCCCGGGGTCCTACGAGCAGTACTTC	CASSPGFPGSYEQYF
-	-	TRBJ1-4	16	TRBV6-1	TGTGCCAGCACCCAAGGGGGAAGATCAACTAATGAAAAACTGTTTTTT	CASTQGGRSTNEKLFF
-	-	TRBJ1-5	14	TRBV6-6	TGTGCCAGCAGTTTAACGTTGGTGATCCAGCCCCAGCATTTT	CASSLTLVIQPQHF
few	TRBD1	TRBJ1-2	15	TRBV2	TGTGCCAGAAGTCCCCTCGGCAGGGGGAATTATGGCTACACCTTC	CARSPLGRGNYGYTF
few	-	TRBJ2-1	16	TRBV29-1	TGCAGCGTTGAAGATCGGTACCAGGGAGTCTACAGTGAGCAGTTCTTC	CSVEDRYQGVYSEQFF
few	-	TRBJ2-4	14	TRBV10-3	TGTGCCATCAGCGTGGGAGGCATTAAAAACATTCAGTACTTC	CAISVGGIKNIQYF